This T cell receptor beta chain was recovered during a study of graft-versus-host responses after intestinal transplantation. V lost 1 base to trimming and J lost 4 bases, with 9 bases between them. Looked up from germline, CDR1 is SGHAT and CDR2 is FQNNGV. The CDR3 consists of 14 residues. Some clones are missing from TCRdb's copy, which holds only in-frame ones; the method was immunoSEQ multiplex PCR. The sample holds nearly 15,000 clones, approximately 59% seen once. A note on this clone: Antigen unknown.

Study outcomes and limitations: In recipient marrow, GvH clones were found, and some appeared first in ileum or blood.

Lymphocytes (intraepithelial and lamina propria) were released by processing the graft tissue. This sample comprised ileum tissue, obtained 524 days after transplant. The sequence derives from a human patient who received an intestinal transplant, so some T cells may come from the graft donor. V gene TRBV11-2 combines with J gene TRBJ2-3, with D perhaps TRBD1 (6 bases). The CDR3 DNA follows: TGTGCCAGCAGCTTAGGGGGGCGGCCAGATACGCAGTATTTT. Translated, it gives CASSLGGRPDTQYF.